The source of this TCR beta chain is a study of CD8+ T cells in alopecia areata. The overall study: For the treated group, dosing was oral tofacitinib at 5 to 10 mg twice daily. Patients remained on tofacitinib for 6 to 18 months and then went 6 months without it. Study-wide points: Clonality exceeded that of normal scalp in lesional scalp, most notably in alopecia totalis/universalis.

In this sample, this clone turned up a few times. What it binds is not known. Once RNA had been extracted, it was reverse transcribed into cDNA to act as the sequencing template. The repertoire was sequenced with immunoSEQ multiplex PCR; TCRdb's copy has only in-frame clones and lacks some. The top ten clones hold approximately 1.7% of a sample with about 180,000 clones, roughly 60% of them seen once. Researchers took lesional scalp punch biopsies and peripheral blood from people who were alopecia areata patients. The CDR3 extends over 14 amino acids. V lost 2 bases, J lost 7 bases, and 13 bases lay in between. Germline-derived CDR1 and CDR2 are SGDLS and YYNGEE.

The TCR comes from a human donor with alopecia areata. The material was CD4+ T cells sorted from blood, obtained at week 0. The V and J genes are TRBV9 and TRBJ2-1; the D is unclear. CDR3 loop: CASSVADNLNEQFF. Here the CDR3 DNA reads TGTGCCAGCAGCGTCGCCGACAACTTGAATGAGCAGTTCTTC.